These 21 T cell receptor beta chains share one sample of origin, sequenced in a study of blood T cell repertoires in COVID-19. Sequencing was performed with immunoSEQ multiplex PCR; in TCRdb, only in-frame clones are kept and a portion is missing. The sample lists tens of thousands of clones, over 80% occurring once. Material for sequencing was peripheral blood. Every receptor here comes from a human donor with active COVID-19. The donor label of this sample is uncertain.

CDR3 nucleotides: TGTGCCAGCAGCTTGAAACGGGAGCGGGGGGACAATGAGCAGTTCTTC. Protein: CASSLKRERGDNEQFF. V gene TRBV5-4 combines with J gene TRBJ2-1; TRBD2 matches 9 bases. The CDR3 runs 16 residues. In germline, CDR1 is SGHNT, CDR2 YYREEE (reference sequence). With V trimmed by 1 base and J by 5 bases, 7 bases remained unmatched.

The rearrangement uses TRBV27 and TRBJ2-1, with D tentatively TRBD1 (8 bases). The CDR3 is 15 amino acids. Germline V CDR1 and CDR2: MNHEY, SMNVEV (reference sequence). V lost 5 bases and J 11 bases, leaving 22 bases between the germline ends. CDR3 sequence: CASSGGGTGPLQQFF. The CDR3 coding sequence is TGTGCCAGCAGTGGGGGGGGGACAGGTCCTCTCCAGCAGTTCTTC.

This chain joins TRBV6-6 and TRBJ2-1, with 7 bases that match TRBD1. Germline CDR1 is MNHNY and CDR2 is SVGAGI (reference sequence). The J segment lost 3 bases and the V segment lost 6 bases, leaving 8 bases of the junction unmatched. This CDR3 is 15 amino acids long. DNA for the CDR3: TGTGCCAGCAGCTACCTGGGACAGTACTACAATGAGCAGTTCTTC. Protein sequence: CASSYLGQYYNEQFF.

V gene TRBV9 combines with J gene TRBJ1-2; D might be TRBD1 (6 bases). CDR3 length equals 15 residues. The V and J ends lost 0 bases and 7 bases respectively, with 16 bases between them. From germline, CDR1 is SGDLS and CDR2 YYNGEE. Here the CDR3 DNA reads TGTGCCAGCAGCGTAGCTGTTACAGGGTTCGGTGGCTACACCTTC. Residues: CASSVAVTGFGGYTF.

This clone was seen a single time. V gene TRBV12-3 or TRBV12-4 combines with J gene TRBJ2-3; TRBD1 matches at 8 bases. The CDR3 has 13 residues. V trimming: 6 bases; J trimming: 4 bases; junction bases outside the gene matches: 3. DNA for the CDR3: TGTGCCAGCAGGACAGGGGCGGCAGATACGCAGTATTTT. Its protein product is CASRTGAADTQYF.

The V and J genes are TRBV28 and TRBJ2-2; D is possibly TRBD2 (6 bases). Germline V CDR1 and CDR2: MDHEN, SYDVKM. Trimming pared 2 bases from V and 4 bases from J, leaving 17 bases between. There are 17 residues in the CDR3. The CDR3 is CASSLVFGGRGTGELFF. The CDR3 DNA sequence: TGTGCCAGCAGTTTAGTTTTCGGGGGAAGGGGCACCGGGGAGCTGTTTTTT. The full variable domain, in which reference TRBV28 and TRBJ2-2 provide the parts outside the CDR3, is DVKVTQSSRYLVKRTGEKVFLECVQDMDHENMFWYRQDPGLGLRLIYFSYDVKMKEKGDIPEGYSVSREKKERFSLILESASTNQTSMYLCASSLVFGGRGTGELFFGEGSRLTVL.

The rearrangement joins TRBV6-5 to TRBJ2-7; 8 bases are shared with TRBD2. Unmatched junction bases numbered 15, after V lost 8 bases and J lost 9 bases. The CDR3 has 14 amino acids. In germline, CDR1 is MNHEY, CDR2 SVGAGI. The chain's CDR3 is CASWGTGGAGGQYF. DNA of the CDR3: TGTGCCAGCTGGGGGACCGGGGGCGCGGGGGGGCAGTACTTC.

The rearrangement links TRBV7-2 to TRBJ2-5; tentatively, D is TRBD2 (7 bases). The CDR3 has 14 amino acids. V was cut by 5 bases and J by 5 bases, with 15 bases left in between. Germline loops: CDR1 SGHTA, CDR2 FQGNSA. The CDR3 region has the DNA TGTGCCAGCAGCCTAGGGGGGGTTGGGGAGACCCAGTACTTC. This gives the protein CASSLGGVGETQYF.

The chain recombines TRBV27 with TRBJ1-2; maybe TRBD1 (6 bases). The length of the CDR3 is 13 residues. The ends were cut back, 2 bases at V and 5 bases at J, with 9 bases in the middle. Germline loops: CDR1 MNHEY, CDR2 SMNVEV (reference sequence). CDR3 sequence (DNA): TGTGCCAGCAGTTTACAGACAGGTTATGGCTACACCTTC. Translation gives CASSLQTGYGYTF.

In DNA form, the CDR3 reads TGTGCCAGCAGTCTACAGGGGGCAAGGCAGTTCTTC. Protein sequence: CASSLQGARQFF. J is TRBJ2-1 and V is TRBV28; 9 bases map to TRBD1. Germline assignment: CDR1 MDHEN and CDR2 SYDVKM. V lost 5 bases to trimming and J lost 12 bases; unmatched junction nucleotides: 5. The CDR3 spans 12 residues.

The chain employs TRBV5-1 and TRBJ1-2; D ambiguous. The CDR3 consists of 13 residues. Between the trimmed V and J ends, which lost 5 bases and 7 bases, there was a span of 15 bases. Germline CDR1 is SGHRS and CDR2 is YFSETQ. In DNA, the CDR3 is TGCGCCAGCAGTGACCCGGGGTCCTCTGGCTACACCTTC. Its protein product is CASSDPGSSGYTF. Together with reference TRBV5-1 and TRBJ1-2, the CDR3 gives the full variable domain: KAGVTQTPRYLIKTRGQQVTLSCSPISGHRSVSWYQQTPGQGLQFLFEYFSETQRNKGNFPGRFSGRQFSNSRSEMNVSTLELGDSALYLCASSDPGSSGYTFGSGTRLTVV.

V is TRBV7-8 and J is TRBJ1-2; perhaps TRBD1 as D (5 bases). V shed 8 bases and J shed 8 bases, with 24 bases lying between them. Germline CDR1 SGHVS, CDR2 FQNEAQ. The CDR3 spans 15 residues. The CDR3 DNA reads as TGTGCCAGCCTGCCCCAGGGCAGTTCGGTGGGGGGCTACACCTTC. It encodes CASLPQGSSVGGYTF.

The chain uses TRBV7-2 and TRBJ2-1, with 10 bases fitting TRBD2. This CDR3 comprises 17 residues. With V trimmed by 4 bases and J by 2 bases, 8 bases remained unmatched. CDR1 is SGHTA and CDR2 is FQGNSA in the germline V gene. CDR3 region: CASSSSGRAGPYNEQFF. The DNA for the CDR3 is TGTGCCAGCAGCTCCAGCGGGAGGGCCGGCCCCTACAATGAGCAGTTCTTC.

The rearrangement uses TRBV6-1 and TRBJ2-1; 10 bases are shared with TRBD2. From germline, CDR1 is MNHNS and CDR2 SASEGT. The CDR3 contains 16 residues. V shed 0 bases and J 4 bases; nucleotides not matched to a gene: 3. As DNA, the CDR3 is TGTGCCAGCAGTGAAGCACTAGCGGGATATTACAATGAGCAGTTCTTC. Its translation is CASSEALAGYYNEQFF.

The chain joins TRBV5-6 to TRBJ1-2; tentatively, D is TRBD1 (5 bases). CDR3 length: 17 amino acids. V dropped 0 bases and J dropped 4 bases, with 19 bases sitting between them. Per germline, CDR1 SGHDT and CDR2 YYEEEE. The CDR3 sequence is CASSLEAGRSGGYGYTF. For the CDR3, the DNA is TGTGCCAGCAGCTTGGAGGCGGGGAGATCCGGGGGCTATGGCTACACCTTC.

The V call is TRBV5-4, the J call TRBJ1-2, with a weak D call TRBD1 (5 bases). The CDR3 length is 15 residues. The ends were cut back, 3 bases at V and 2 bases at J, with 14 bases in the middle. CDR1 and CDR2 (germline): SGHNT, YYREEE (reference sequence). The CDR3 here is CASSSRGIPNYGYTF. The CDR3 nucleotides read TGTGCCAGCAGCTCTAGGGGCATACCAAACTATGGCTACACCTTC. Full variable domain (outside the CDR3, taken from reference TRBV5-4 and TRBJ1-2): ETGVTQSPTHLIKTRGQQVTLRCSSQSGHNTVSWYQQALGQGPQFIFQYYREEENGRGNFPPRFSGLQFPNYSSELNVNALELDDSALYLCASSSRGIPNYGYTFGSGTRLTVV.

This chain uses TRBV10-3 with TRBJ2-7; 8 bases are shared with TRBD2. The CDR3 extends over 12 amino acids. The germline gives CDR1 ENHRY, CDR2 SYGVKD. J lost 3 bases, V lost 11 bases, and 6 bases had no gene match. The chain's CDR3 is CAASGSVYEQYF. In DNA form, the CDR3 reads TGTGCCGCCAGCGGGAGTGTCTACGAGCAGTACTTC.

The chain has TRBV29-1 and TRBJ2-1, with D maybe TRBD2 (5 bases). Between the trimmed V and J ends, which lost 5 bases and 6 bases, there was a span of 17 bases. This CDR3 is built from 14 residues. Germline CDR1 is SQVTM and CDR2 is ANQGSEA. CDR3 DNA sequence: TGCAGCGTTCCTAGCCAGGTCCGATTCAATGAGCAGTTCTTC. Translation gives CSVPSQVRFNEQFF.

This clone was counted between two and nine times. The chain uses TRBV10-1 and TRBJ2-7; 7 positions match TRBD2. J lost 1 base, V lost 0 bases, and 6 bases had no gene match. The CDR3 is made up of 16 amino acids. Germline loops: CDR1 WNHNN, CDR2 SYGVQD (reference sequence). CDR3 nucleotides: TGCGCCAGCAGTGAGTCGGGCAGGGAGGGGTCCTACGAGCAGTACTTC. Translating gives CASSESGREGSYEQYF.

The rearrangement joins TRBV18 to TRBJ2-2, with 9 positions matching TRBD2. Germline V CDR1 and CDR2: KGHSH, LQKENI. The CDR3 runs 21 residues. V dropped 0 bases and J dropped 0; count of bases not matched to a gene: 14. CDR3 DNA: TGTGCCAGCTCACCACCGAACAGACCTAGCGGGAAGCCAGCGAACACCGGGGAGCTGTTTTTT. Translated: CASSPPNRPSGKPANTGELFF.

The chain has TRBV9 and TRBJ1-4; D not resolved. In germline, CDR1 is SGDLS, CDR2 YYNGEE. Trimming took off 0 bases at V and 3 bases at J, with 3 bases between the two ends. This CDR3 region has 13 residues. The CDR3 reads CASSVGPNEKLFF. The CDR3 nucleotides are TGTGCCAGCAGCGTAGGGCCTAATGAAAAACTGTTTTTT. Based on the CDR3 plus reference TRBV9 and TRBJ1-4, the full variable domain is DSGVTQTPKHLITATGQRVTLRCSPRSGDLSVYWYQQSLDQGLQFLIQYYNGEERAKGNILERFSAQQFPDLHSELNLSSLELGDSALYFCASSVGPNEKLFFGSGTQLSVL.